This T cell receptor (beta chain) emerged from a study of T-cell reconstitution after alpha-beta-depleted transplantation in children. In its sample, this clonotype was seen many times. Preparing the TCRbeta library involved the use of unique molecular identifiers. TCRdb reprocessed the PCR reads with MiXCR, giving one entry per CDR3 protein. The sample yields over 550,000 distinct CDR3 sequences, 10% seen once. This material consisted of PBMCs from the stem cell graft donor, taken from the stem cell graft. The TCR originated in a human donor who donated a stem cell graft to a child with acute myeloid leukemia.

CDR3: CSVISRGSLKYEQYF. The CDR3 DNA reads as TGCAGCGTAATATCCAGGGGCTCTTTAAAGTACGAGCAGTACTTC. The J gene is TRBJ2-7, the V gene TRBV29-1, with D perhaps matching TRBD1 (6 bases). Germline values: CDR1 SQVTM, CDR2 ANQGSEA. The CDR3 contains 15 residues. The germline V and J ends were trimmed by 6 bases and 4 bases, with 22 bases remaining between them.